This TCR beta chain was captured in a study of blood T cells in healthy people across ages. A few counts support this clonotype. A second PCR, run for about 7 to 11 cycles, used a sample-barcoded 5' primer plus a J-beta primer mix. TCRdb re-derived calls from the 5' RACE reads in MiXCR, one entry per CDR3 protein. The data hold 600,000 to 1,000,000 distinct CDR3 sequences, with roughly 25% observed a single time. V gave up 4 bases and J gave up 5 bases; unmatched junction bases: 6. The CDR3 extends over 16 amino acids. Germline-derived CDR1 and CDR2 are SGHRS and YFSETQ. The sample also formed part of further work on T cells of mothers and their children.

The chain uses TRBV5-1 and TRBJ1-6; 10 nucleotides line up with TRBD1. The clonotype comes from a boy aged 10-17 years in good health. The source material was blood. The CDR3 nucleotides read TGCGCCAGCAGCGAGAGGACAGGGGGAGATAATTCACCCCTCCACTTT. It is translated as CASSERTGGDNSPLHF.